Listed below are T cell receptor beta chains from one sample, sequenced in a study of blood T cell repertoires in COVID-19. This table comes from immunoSEQ multiplex PCR, and its TCRdb copy is limited to in-frame clones, with some not included. The sample includes 95,000 to 150,000 clones, 85% to 90% of them seen just once. Sample: peripheral blood. The source is a man aged 45-65 years with acute or convalescent COVID-19. CDR3s include the opening cysteine and the closing phenylalanine or tryptophan. The D gene is left open where the match is weak. Some rows have no size entry. The others give once, few or many, or a class for an expanded clone.

J gene | V gene | D gene | clone size | CDR3 protein | CDR3 DNA
TRBJ1-2 | TRBV12-3/TRBV12-4 | TRBD1 | medium-sized | CASRGDRGVGYTF | TGTGCCAGCAGGGGGGACAGGGGAGTTGGCTACACCTTC
TRBJ2-7 | TRBV12-5 | NA | NA | CASGPRLGEQYF | TGTGCTAGTGGTCCCAGACTAGGAGAGCAGTACTTC
TRBJ2-3 | TRBV7-2 | NA | NA | CASSFRQGGSDTQYF | TGTGCCAGCAGCTTTCGGCAGGGGGGTTCAGATACGCAGTATTTT
TRBJ2-2 | TRBV24-1 | NA | NA | CATSERPGTGELFF | TGTGCCACCAGTGAGCGTCCAGGGACCGGGGAGCTGTTTTTT
TRBJ2-4 | TRBV18 | NA | NA | CASSPFGGGKNIQYF | TGTGCCAGCTCACCATTTGGGGGCGGCAAAAACATTCAGTACTTC
TRBJ2-7 | TRBV28 | NA | NA | CASSLFTGSEQYF | TGTGCCAGCAGTTTATTTACAGGGTCCGAGCAGTACTTC
TRBJ1-2 | TRBV4-1 | TRBD1 | once | CASSPGDRDYGYTF | TGCGCCAGCAGCCCCGGGGACAGGGACTATGGCTACACCTTC
TRBJ1-2 | TRBV29-1 | NA | NA | CSVGVAGRLGGYTF | TGCAGCGTTGGAGTCGCGGGCCGGCTGGGTGGCTACACCTTC
TRBJ1-1 | TRBV7-9 | NA | once | CASTTRGGWNTEAFF | TGTGCCAGCACCACGAGGGGAGGTTGGAACACTGAAGCTTTCTTT
TRBJ1-2 | TRBV6-5 | NA | NA | CASRSQLKAGYGYTF | TGTGCCAGCAGGTCACAGTTGAAAGCCGGTTATGGCTACACCTTC
TRBJ1-1 | TRBV2 | TRBD1 | NA | CASCRDRFNTEAFF | TGTGCCAGCTGCCGGGACAGGTTCAACACTGAAGCTTTCTTT
TRBJ2-3 | TRBV27 | NA | NA | CASSLGPTSFHTDTQYF | TGTGCCAGCAGTTTAGGTCCGACTAGTTTCCACACAGATACGCAGTATTTT
TRBJ2-3 | TRBV11-2 | NA | NA | CASSLGVSGRRDTQYF | TGTGCCAGCAGCTTAGGAGTGTCAGGTCGTAGAGATACGCAGTATTTT
TRBJ2-1 | TRBV6-7 | TRBD2 | NA | CASSYGAPSGRARVEFF | TGTGCCAGCAGTTATGGAGCACCTAGCGGTCGGGCAAGGGTGGAGTTCTTC
TRBJ1-2 | TRBV6-4 | TRBD1 | NA | CASSLDRTYGYTF | TGTGCCAGCAGTTTGGACAGGACCTATGGCTACACCTTC
TRBJ2-1 | TRBV30 | NA | NA | CAWSRGVWSSYNEQFF | TGTGCCTGGAGTCGTGGTGTGTGGAGCTCCTACAATGAGCAGTTCTTC
TRBJ1-2 | TRBV5-1 | NA | NA | CASSFQSGLNYGYTF | TGCGCCAGCAGCTTCCAATCGGGACTGAACTATGGCTACACCTTC
TRBJ1-4 | TRBV18 | NA | NA | CASSPRLKEAKEKLFF | TGTGCCAGCTCACCACGGTTGAAGGAGGCAAAGGAAAAACTGTTTTTT
TRBJ2-7 | TRBV5-1 | NA | NA | CASGRGSSYEQYF | TGCGCCAGCGGGCGGGGCAGCTCCTACGAGCAGTACTTC
TRBJ2-5 | TRBV6-5 | NA | NA | CASKRQETQYF | TGTGCCAGCAAGCGACAAGAGACCCAGTACTTC
TRBJ1-4 | TRBV5-6 | NA | once | CASSLVGAGEKLFF | TGTGCCAGCAGCTTGGTGGGGGCTGGTGAAAAACTGTTTTTT
TRBJ2-5 | TRBV7-9 | NA | NA | CATQDSSGPQYF | TGTGCCACTCAGGACAGTTCTGGTCCCCAGTACTTC
TRBJ1-6 | TRBV28 | NA | NA | CASSQRPGRSAHSPLHF | TGTGCCAGCAGTCAGCGGCCCGGCCGATCGGCGCATTCACCCCTCCACTTT
TRBJ2-7 | TRBV4-1 | NA | NA | CASSQDWGLGALSYEQYF | TGCGCCAGCAGCCAAGATTGGGGGCTGGGGGCCCTGTCCTACGAGCAGTACTTC
TRBJ1-5 | TRBV19 | TRBD1 | NA | CASSIGRGRNQPQHF | TGTGCCAGTAGTATAGGCAGGGGGAGAAATCAGCCCCAGCATTTT
TRBJ2-1 | TRBV5-1 | TRBD2 | NA | CASSSATSGRNEQFF | TGCGCCAGCAGCTCCGCGACTAGCGGGAGGAATGAGCAGTTCTTC
TRBJ1-2 | TRBV11-2 | NA | once | CASSQGPGGANYGYTF | TGTGCCAGCAGCCAGGGCCCTGGGGGCGCCAACTATGGCTACACCTTC
TRBJ2-1 | TRBV24-1 | TRBD2 | NA | CATSSRASGSSGYNEQFF | TGTGCCACCAGTTCGCGGGCTAGCGGGAGTTCGGGATACAATGAGCAGTTCTTC
TRBJ2-3 | TRBV27 | TRBD1 | NA | CASRPLTGGSTDTQYF | TGTGCCAGCAGACCTTTGACAGGGGGGAGCACAGATACGCAGTATTTT
TRBJ2-7 | TRBV30 | TRBD1 | NA | CAWAPGQGGYEQYF | TGTGCCTGGGCTCCTGGACAGGGGGGCTACGAGCAGTACTTC
TRBJ2-5 | TRBV2 | NA | NA | CASSGAGGETQYF | TGTGCCAGCAGTGGGGCCGGGGGAGAGACCCAGTACTTC
TRBJ2-4 | TRBV19 | NA | NA | CASSTRARALTDNGNIQYF | TGTGCCAGTAGTACCAGAGCCCGGGCCTTGACAGATAACGGGAACATTCAGTACTTC
TRBJ1-5 | TRBV6-4 | NA | NA | CASSDSTAVQPQHF | TGTGCCAGCAGTGACTCGACAGCCGTTCAGCCCCAGCATTTT
TRBJ1-5 | TRBV2 | NA | NA | CASRGRQTNQPQHF | TGTGCCAGCAGGGGTAGACAGACTAATCAGCCCCAGCATTTT
TRBJ1-6 | TRBV3-1/TRBV3-2 | NA | NA | CASSRTDNNSPLHF | TGTGCCAGCAGCCGGACAGATAATAATTCACCCCTCCACTTT
TRBJ2-5 | TRBV19 | TRBD2 | once | CASSIVHPGGGETQYF | TGTGCCAGTAGTATAGTCCATCCGGGAGGAGGGGAGACCCAGTACTTC
TRBJ2-2 | TRBV5-1 | TRBD1 | NA | CASSPTTGDTGELFF | TGCGCCAGCAGCCCTACGACAGGGGACACCGGGGAGCTGTTTTTT
TRBJ1-4 | TRBV5-4 | NA | NA | CASSRWGANEKLFF | TGTGCCAGCAGTCGTTGGGGCGCTAATGAAAAACTGTTTTTT
TRBJ2-1 | TRBV20-1 | TRBD2 | NA | CSASKREISYNEQFF | TGCAGTGCTAGTAAGCGGGAGATATCCTACAATGAGCAGTTCTTC
TRBJ2-1 | TRBV5-6 | TRBD2 | NA | CASSVRTDVWRETESEQFF | TGTGCCAGCAGCGTAAGGACCGATGTCTGGCGGGAGACGGAAAGCGAGCAGTTCTTC
TRBJ2-2 | TRBV9 | NA | NA | CASSVATSPNTGELFF | TGTGCCAGCAGCGTAGCTACTTCCCCGAACACCGGGGAGCTGTTTTTT
TRBJ1-4 | TRBV10-1 | TRBD1 | NA | CASSHKLRDRSTTNEKLFF | TGCGCCAGCAGTCACAAGCTCCGGGACAGGAGTACAACTAATGAAAAACTGTTTTTT
TRBJ2-3 | TRBV15 | TRBD2 | NA | CATSRDSGGSTDTQYF | TGTGCCACCAGCAGAGATTCGGGGGGTAGCACAGATACGCAGTATTTT
TRBJ2-3 | TRBV7-6 | TRBD2 | NA | CASSPGLAVQITEDTQYF | TGTGCCAGCAGCCCAGGACTAGCGGTTCAAATTACAGAAGATACGCAGTATTTT
TRBJ1-5 | TRBV9 | NA | NA | CASSVSEGGFEPQHF | TGTGCCAGCAGCGTAAGCGAAGGAGGGTTCGAGCCCCAGCATTTT
TRBJ1-4 | TRBV7-9 | TRBD1 | NA | CASSPLGQGEKLFF | TGTGCCAGCAGCCCCCTTGGACAGGGTGAAAAACTGTTTTTT
TRBJ2-3 | TRBV18 | NA | NA | CASSPMRSTDTQYF | TGTGCCAGCTCACCAATGAGGAGCACAGATACGCAGTATTTT
TRBJ2-3 | TRBV5-1 | TRBD1 | NA | CASSEDRGIPDTQYF | TGCGCCAGCAGCGAGGACAGGGGGATCCCGGATACGCAGTATTTT
TRBJ1-3 | TRBV2 | NA | NA | CASSEASPRGPSGNTIYF | TGTGCCAGCAGTGAAGCAAGCCCGAGAGGGCCCTCTGGAAACACCATATATTTT
TRBJ2-3 | TRBV4-3 | TRBD2 | NA | CASSLFLAGDPANLRRYF | TGCGCCAGCAGTCTCTTCCTAGCGGGAGATCCGGCCAATCTCCGTCGGTATTTT
TRBJ2-2 | TRBV28 | NA | NA | CASRVSRGWNTGELFF | TGTGCCAGCAGGGTGAGCAGGGGCTGGAACACCGGGGAGCTGTTTTTT
TRBJ1-4 | TRBV6-5 | TRBD1 | NA | CASSRDRGTEKLFF | TGTGCCAGCAGTCGTGACAGGGGGACTGAAAAACTGTTTTTT
TRBJ1-4 | TRBV29-1 | TRBD1 | NA | CSVETGAEKLFF | TGCAGCGTAGAGACAGGGGCCGAAAAACTGTTTTTT
TRBJ2-3 | TRBV7-9 | TRBD2 | NA | CASSRLAGTPDTQYF | TGTGCCAGCAGCCGACTAGCGGGTACCCCAGATACGCAGTATTTT
TRBJ2-6 | TRBV12-5 | NA | NA | CASGLGRAVAGANVLTF | TGTGCTAGTGGTTTGGGGCGGGCCGTTGCTGGGGCCAACGTCCTGACTTTC
TRBJ2-1 | TRBV10-1 | TRBD2 | NA | CASSESGGDLRENEQFF | TGCGCCAGCAGTGAGTCCGGGGGGGACCTACGGGAGAATGAGCAGTTCTTC
TRBJ2-1 | TRBV7-8 | TRBD2 | NA | CASSSGLAGATYNEQFF | TGTGCCAGCAGCTCGGGACTAGCGGGAGCAACCTACAATGAGCAGTTCTTC
TRBJ2-3 | TRBV3-1/TRBV3-2 | NA | NA | CASSQLPSAGTPPSTDTQYF | TGTGCCAGCAGCCAACTCCCCTCGGCGGGAACCCCACCTAGCACAGATACGCAGTATTTT
TRBJ1-1 | TRBV19 | NA | NA | CASSIWGGTEAFF | TGTGCCAGTAGTATTTGGGGGGGGACTGAAGCTTTCTTT